A selection of T cell receptor beta chains follows, all from one sample in a study of post-analysis software for immune sequencing data. Via MiXCR, TCRdb re-called the PCR reads, giving one row per CDR3 protein. Altogether over 700,000 distinct CDR3 sequences are present, about 32% being singletons, with the ten largest covering more than 0.45%. The sample taken for sequencing was blood. The receptors derive from a girl aged 5-17 years with multiple sclerosis. Each CDR3 is given with its conserved first and last residue. A D gene is named only where the DNA matches it firmly. A row's size may be missing; if present it is once, few, many or a size class.

D,J,V,size,CDR3,DNA
TRBD1,TRBJ1-1,TRBV10-3,NA,CAIMSGQGVATEAFF,TGTGCCATCATGTCCGGACAGGGTGTTGCCACTGAAGCTTTCTTT
NA,TRBJ2-5,TRBV2,few,CASSDSPTKETQYF,TGTGCCAGCAGTGACAGTCCAACTAAAGAGACCCAGTACTTC
NA,TRBJ1-4,TRBV20-1,few,CSATDRPTNEKLFF,TGCAGTGCTACGGACAGACCAACTAATGAAAAACTGTTTTTT
NA,TRBJ2-6,TRBV2,few,CASSEGVGGGANVLTF,TGTGCCAGCAGTGAGGGGGTAGGCGGTGGGGCCAACGTCCTGACTTTC
TRBD2,TRBJ2-1,TRBV29-1,many,CSAGLAGPYNEQFF,TGCAGCGCCGGACTAGCGGGACCATACAATGAGCAGTTCTTC
TRBD1,TRBJ2-1,TRBV28,NA,CASRPYSGTGAHYSSHNEQFF,TGTGCCAGCAGACCTTATTCCGGGACAGGGGCCCACTATAGCTCCCACAATGAGCAGTTCTTC
NA,TRBJ2-3,TRBV20-1,few,CSATLYGVADTQYF,TGCAGTGCTACTCTCTATGGCGTGGCGGATACGCAGTATTTT
TRBD1,TRBJ1-2,TRBV27,NA,CASSLSGRAGGYGYTF,TGTGCCAGCAGTTTATCGGGGAGGGCAGGGGGCTATGGCTACACCTTC
NA,TRBJ2-3,TRBV27,NA,CASSNGGIVTDTQYF,TGTGCCAGCAGCAACGGGGGAATCGTCACAGATACGCAGTATTTT
NA,TRBJ2-3,TRBV10-3,few,CAISGRLDTQYF,TGTGCCATCAGTGGTAGGCTGGATACGCAGTATTTT
TRBD2,TRBJ2-7,TRBV20-1,NA,CSASPSGSSIEQYF,TGCAGTGCTAGCCCTAGCGGGAGCTCGATCGAGCAGTACTTC
TRBD2,TRBJ2-1,TRBV20-1,few,CSASGTSGRAWNEQFF,TGCAGTGCCAGTGGGACTAGCGGGAGGGCCTGGAATGAGCAGTTCTTC
NA,TRBJ2-3,TRBV11-1,NA,CASNQNPTADTQYF,TGTGCCAGCAACCAAAACCCCACCGCAGATACGCAGTATTTT
TRBD1,TRBJ2-7,TRBV10-3,many,CAISDLQGGEQYF,TGTGCCATCAGTGACCTACAGGGGGGCGAGCAGTACTTC
TRBD2,TRBJ2-5,TRBV7-2,NA,CASSLGLEATQYF,TGTGCCAGCAGCCTCGGACTAGAGGCGACCCAGTACTTC
NA,TRBJ2-7,TRBV4-1,few,CASSQVDMGIHYGEQYF,TGCGCCAGCAGCCAAGTGGACATGGGAATTCACTATGGCGAGCAGTACTTC
NA,TRBJ2-1,TRBV3-1,NA,CASSPSAGRSYNEQFF,TGTGCCAGCAGCCCCTCAGCGGGCCGCTCCTACAATGAGCAGTTCTTC
NA,TRBJ2-5,TRBV5-8,NA,CASSFPALFQEAQYF,TGTGCCAGCAGCTTCCCGGCCCTATTCCAAGAGGCCCAGTACTTC
NA,TRBJ1-4,TRBV12-3/TRBV12-4,few,CASSSRAMSEKLFF,TGTGCCAGCAGCTCAAGGGCGATGAGCGAAAAACTGTTTTTT
TRBD2,TRBJ2-7,TRBV6-2/TRBV6-3,NA,CASSPASGRTYEQYF,TGTGCCAGCAGTCCAGCTAGCGGGAGGACCTACGAGCAGTACTTC
NA,TRBJ1-4,TRBV3-1,NA,CASSQLAGRTNEKLFF,TGTGCCAGCAGCCAGCTAGCAGGGAGAACTAATGAAAAACTGTTTTTT
TRBD1,TRBJ2-5,TRBV28,NA,CASETGDELETQYF,TGTGCCAGTGAGACAGGGGACGAGCTCGAGACCCAGTACTTC
NA,TRBJ1-1,TRBV7-6,few,CASSLALAGLGTEAFF,TGTGCCAGCAGCTTAGCGCTCGCAGGGTTGGGCACTGAAGCTTTCTTT
NA,TRBJ2-5,TRBV6-5,many,CASSYSETQYF,TGTGCCAGCAGTTACTCAGAGACCCAGTACTTC
TRBD1,TRBJ1-1,TRBV20-1,many,CSARTGGNTEAFF,TGCAGTGCTAGAACAGGGGGCAACACTGAAGCTTTCTTT
NA,TRBJ2-3,TRBV27,NA,CASSRLKGVTDTQYF,TGTGCCAGCAGTCGCCTTAAGGGCGTCACAGATACGCAGTATTTT
NA,TRBJ2-7,TRBV6-2/TRBV6-3,few,CASSYAAGNSYEQYF,TGTGCCAGCAGTTACGCGGCCGGAAACTCCTACGAGCAGTACTTC
TRBD2,TRBJ2-4,TRBV6-6,few,CASRGTTLAKNIQYF,TGTGCCAGCAGAGGGACTACCCTAGCCAAAAACATTCAGTACTTC
TRBD1,TRBJ2-3,TRBV7-2,NA,CASSSRDRSTDTQYF,TGTGCCAGCAGCTCCCGGGACAGGAGCACCGATACGCAGTATTTT
TRBD1,TRBJ1-6,TRBV5-4,NA,CASRPNRGNSPLHF,TGTGCCAGCAGACCTAACAGGGGAAATTCACCCCTCCACTTT
NA,TRBJ1-1,TRBV3-1,NA,CASRRLLAEAFF,TGTGCCAGCAGGAGGCTCCTCGCTGAAGCTTTCTTT
NA,TRBJ2-1,TRBV15,NA,CATSRDRWEEGRFF,TGTGCCACCAGCAGAGATCGGTGGGAAGAGGGTCGGTTCTTC
TRBD2,TRBJ2-7,TRBV29-1,NA,CCVAGTSGAYEQYF,TGCTGCGTCGCCGGGACTAGCGGGGCGTACGAGCAGTACTTC
NA,TRBJ2-5,TRBV7-2,few,CASSLDSGHLYPRETQYF,TGTGCCAGCAGCTTAGATTCGGGACACCTTTACCCGAGGGAGACCCAGTACTTC
NA,TRBJ2-1,TRBV14,NA,CASSLTWVRDNEQFF,TGTGCCAGCAGCCTTACGTGGGTTAGGGACAATGAGCAGTTCTTC
TRBD2,TRBJ2-3,TRBV5-1,NA,CASSLVVRRITSADTQYF,TGCGCCAGCAGCTTGGTCGTACGGCGGATTACTAGCGCAGATACGCAGTATTTT
NA,TRBJ2-1,TRBV20-1,few,CSARGLNNEQFF,TGCAGTGCTAGAGGACTCAACAATGAGCAGTTCTTC
TRBD2,TRBJ2-3,TRBV19,few,CASSGLADTDTQYF,TGTGCCTCCTCGGGGCTAGCGGACACAGATACGCAGTATTTT